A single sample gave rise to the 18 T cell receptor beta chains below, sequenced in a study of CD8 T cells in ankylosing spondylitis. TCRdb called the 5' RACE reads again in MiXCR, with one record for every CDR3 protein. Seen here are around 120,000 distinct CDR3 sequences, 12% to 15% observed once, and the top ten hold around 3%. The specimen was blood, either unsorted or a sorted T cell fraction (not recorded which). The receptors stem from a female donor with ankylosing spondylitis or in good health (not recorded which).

The CDR3 DNA sequence: TGCGCCAGCAGCTTGGGTGGAGCGGGAATAGAGGAGACCCAGTACTTC. Translation: CASSLGGAGIEETQYF. The chain links TRBV5-1 to TRBJ2-5; 7 bases align to TRBD2. The CDR3 covers 16 residues. The J segment lost 5 bases and the V segment lost 0 bases, leaving 10 bases of the junction unmatched. The V gene's germline CDR1 is SGHRS and CDR2 YFSETQ.

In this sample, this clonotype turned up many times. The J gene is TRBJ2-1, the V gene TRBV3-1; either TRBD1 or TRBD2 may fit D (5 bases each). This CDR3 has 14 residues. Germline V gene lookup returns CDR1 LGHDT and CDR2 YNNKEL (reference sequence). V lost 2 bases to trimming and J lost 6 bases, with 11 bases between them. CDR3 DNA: TGTGCCAGCAGCCAATCTCGTGGGGGCAATGAGCAGTTCTTC. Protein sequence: CASSQSRGGNEQFF.

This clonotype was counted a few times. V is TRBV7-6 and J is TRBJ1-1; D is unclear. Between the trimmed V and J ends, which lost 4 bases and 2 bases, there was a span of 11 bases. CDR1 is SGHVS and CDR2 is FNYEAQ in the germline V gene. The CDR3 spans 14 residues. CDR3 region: CASSSPGFNTEAFF. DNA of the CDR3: TGTGCCAGCAGCTCGCCGGGCTTCAACACTGAAGCTTTCTTT.

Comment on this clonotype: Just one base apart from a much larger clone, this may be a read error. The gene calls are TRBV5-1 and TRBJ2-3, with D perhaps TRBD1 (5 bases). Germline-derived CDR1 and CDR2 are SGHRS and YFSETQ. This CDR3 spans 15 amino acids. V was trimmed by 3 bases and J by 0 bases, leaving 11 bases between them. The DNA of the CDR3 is TGCGCCAGCAGCTCCGAACAGGTCAGCACAGATACGCAGTATTTT. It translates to CASSSEQVSTDTQYF.

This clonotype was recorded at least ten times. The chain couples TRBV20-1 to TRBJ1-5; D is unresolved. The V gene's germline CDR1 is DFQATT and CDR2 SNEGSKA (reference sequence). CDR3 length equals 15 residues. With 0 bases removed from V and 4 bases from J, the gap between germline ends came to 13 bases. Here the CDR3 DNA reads TGCAGTGCTAGAGATCGACGCCTTGGGAATCAGCCCCAGCATTTT. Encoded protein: CSARDRRLGNQPQHF.

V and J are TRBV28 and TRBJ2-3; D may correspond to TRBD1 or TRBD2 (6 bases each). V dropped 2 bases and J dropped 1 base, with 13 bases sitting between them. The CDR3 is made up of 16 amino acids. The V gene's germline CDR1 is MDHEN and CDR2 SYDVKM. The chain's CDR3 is CASSLVGGLGTDTQYF. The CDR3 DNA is TGTGCCAGCAGTTTAGTCGGGGGCCTCGGCACAGATACGCAGTATTTT. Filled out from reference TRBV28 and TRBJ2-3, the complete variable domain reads DVKVTQSSRYLVKRTGEKVFLECVQDMDHENMFWYRQDPGLGLRLIYFSYDVKMKEKGDIPEGYSVSREKKERFSLILESASTNQTSMYLCASSLVGGLGTDTQYFGPGTRLTVL.

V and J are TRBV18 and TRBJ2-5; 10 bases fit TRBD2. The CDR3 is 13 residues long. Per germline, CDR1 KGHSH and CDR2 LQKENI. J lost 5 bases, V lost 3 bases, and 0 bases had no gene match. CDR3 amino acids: CASSPGLAETQYF. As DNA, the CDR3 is TGTGCCAGCTCACCGGGACTAGCGGAGACCCAGTACTTC.

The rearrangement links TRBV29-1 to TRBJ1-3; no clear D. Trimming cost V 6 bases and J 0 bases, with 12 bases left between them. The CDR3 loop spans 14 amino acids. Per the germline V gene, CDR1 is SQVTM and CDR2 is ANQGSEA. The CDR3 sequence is CSVTTRLSGNTIYF. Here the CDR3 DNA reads TGCAGCGTAACGACACGGCTCTCTGGAAACACCATATATTTT.

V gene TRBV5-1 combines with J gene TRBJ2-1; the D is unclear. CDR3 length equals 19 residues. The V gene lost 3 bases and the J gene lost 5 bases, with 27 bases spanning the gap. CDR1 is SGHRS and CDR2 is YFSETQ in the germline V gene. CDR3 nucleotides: TGCGCCAGCAGCTCCAGAACGAATACTGGTGCTAGGAGCCACAATGAGCAGTTCTTC. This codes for CASSSRTNTGARSHNEQFF.

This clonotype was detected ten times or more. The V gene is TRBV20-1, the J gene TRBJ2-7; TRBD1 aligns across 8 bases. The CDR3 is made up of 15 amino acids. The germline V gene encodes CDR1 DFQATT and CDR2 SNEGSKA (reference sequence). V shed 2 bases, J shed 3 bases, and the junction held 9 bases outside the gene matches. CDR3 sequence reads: CSARPGQGLDYEQYF. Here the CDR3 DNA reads TGCAGTGCTAGACCTGGACAGGGTCTAGACTACGAGCAGTACTTC.

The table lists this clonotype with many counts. DNA of the CDR3: TGTGCCAGCAGTTTATATCGGCTCGGGGGGAATCAGCCCCAGCATTTT. Its translation is CASSLYRLGGNQPQHF. The V and J genes are TRBV28 and TRBJ1-5, with D possibly being TRBD1 (5 bases). This CDR3 spans 16 amino acids. The V gene lost 1 base and the J gene lost 4 bases, with 14 bases spanning the gap. CDR1 is MDHEN, CDR2 SYDVKM, per germline.

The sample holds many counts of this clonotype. For the CDR3, the DNA is TGTGCCAGCTCACCACCTGACAGAATAATACAAGAGACCCAGTACTTC. Translation: CASSPPDRIIQETQYF. The chain uses TRBV18 and TRBJ2-5; the D gene is possibly TRBD1 (5 bases). The CDR3 length is 16 residues. V gave up 0 bases and J gave up 2 bases, with 13 bases separating them. Germline CDR1 KGHSH, CDR2 LQKENI.

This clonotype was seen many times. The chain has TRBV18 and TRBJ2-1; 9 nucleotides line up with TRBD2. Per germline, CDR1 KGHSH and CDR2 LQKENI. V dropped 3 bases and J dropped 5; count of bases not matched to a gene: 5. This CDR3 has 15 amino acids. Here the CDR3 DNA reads TGTGCCAGCTCACCGTGGCTAGCGGGAAACAATGAGCAGTTCTTC. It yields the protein CASSPWLAGNNEQFF.

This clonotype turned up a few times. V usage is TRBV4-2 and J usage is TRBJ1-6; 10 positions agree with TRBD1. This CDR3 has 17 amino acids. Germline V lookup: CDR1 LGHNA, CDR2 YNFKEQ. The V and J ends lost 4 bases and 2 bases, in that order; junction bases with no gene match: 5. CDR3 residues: CASSLDRGNPYNSPLHF. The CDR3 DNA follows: TGTGCCAGCAGCCTGGACAGGGGGAACCCCTATAATTCACCCCTCCACTTT.

The CDR3 reads CASSVGGDYGYTF. The CDR3 DNA reads TGCGCCAGCAGCGTGGGAGGCGACTATGGCTACACCTTC. The V and J genes are TRBV5-1 and TRBJ1-2; D unclear. The CDR3 is 13 amino acids. The germline CDR1 and CDR2 sequences are SGHRS and YFSETQ. Trimming left V 4 bases short and J 3 bases short, with 10 bases between.

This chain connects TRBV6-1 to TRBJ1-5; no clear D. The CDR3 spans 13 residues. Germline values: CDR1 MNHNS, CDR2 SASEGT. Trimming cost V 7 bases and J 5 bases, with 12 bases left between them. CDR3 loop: CASTTGVYQPQHF. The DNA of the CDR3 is TGTGCCAGCACCACCGGGGTATATCAGCCCCAGCATTTT.

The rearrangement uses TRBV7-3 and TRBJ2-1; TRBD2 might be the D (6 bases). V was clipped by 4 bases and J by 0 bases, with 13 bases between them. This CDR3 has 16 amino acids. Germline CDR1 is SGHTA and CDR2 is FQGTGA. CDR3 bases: TGTGCCAGCAGCTCCTTTCCCGGGAGCTCCTACAATGAGCAGTTCTTC. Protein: CASSSFPGSSYNEQFF. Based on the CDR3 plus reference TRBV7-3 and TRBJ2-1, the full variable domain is GAGVSQTPSNKVTEKGKYVELRCDPISGHTALYWYRQSLGQGPEFLIYFQGTGAADDSGLPNDRFFAVRPEGSVSTLKIQRTERGDSAVYLCASSSFPGSSYNEQFFGPGTRLTVL.

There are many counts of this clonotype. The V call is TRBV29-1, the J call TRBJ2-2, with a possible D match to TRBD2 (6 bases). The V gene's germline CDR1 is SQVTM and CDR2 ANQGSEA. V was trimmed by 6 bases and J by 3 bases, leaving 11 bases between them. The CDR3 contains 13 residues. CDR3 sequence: CSVWDSHTGELFF. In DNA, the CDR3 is TGCAGCGTCTGGGACTCTCACACCGGGGAGCTGTTTTTT.